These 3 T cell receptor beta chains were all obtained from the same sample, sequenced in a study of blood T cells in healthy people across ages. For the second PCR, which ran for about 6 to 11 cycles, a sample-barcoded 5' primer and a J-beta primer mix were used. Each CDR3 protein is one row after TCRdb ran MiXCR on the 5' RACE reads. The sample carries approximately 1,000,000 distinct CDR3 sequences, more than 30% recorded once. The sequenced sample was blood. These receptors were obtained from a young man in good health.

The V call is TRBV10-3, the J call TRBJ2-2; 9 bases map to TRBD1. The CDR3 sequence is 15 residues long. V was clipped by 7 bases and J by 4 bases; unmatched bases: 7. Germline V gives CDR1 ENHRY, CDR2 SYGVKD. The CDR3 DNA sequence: TGTGCCATCAATACCGGGACAGGGTCCACCGGGGAGCTGTTTTTT. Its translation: CAINTGTGSTGELFF.

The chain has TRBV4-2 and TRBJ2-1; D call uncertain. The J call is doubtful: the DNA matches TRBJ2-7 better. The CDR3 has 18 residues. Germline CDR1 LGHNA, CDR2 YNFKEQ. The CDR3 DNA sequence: TGTGCCAGCAGCCAAGATCTTGGAGCAGGATACTCCTACAATGAGCAGTACTTC. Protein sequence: CASSQDLGAGYSYNEQYF.

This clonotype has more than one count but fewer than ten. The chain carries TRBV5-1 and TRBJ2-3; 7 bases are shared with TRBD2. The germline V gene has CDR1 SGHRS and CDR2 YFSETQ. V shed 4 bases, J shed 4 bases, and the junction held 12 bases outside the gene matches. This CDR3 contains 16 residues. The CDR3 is CASSPPSSGGPDTQYF. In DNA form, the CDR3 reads TGCGCCAGCAGCCCTCCATCTAGCGGTGGACCAGATACGCAGTATTTT.